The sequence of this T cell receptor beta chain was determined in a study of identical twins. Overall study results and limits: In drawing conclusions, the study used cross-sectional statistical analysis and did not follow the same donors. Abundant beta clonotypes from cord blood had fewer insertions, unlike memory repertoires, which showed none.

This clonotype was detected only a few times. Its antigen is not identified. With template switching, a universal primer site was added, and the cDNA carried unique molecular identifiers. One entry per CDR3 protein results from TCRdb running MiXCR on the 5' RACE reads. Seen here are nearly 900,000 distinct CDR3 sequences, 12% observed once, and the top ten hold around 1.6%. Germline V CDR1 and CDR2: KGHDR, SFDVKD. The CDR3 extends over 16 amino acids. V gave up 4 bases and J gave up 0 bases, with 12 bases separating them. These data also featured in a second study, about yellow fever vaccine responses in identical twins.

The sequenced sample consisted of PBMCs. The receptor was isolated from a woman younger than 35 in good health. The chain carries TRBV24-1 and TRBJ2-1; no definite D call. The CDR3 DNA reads TGTGCCACCAGTGACTCAGACGGCAACTCCTACAATGAGCAGTTCTTC. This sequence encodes CATSDSDGNSYNEQFF.